Given below is one T cell receptor (beta chain) in context. Its antigen remains unidentified. The sample comes from a study of type 1 regulatory T cells. The wider study: T-allo10 is a Tr1-enriched, alloantigen-specific CD4 T cell product made in vitro.

Study-wide results and limits: Compared with non-Tr1 cells, Tr1 cells showed a narrower TCR repertoire.

TCRdb re-called the reads through MiXCR, storing one row per CDR3 protein. Here the sample spans 6,200 or so distinct CDR3 sequences, roughly a third being singletons. The CDR3 runs 14 residues. Germline-derived CDR1 and CDR2 are KGHSH and LQKENI. V lost 3 bases and J 3 bases, leaving 12 bases between the germline ends. This chain connects TRBV18 to TRBJ2-7, with D possibly matching TRBD2 (7 bases). The sample consisted of cultured type 1 regulatory T (Tr1) cells, either the whole culture or a sorted fraction (not recorded which). The sequence was obtained from a human donor in good health. The CDR3 reads CASSPGGGNYEQYF. The CDR3 nucleotides read TGTGCCAGCTCACCGGGCGGGGGCAACTACGAGCAGTACTTC.